The T cell receptor beta chain described here comes from a study of blood T cell repertoires in COVID-19 (dated by TCRdb to the early 2020s). For the wider study: The collaborator samples originated in the United States, Italy and Spain and spanned the acute and convalescent phases of COVID-19. Samples were obtained from the ongoing ImmuneRACE study (first 160 participants) and from over 1,000 subjects provided by 6 global collaborators. The material from the prospective study consisted of cDNA or gDNA derived from T cells, B-cell-depleted T cells, or PBMCs. Sample metadata almost always included a de-identified subject ID, COVID-19 status, age in years and sex. A freely available public database, intended as a resource for researchers studying the immune response to SARS-CoV-2, is where the repertoires were released. Where available, HLA class I and class II types were taken from metadata supplied by the sample provider and were not determined by assay-based typing. Subjects who had been exposed to COVID-19, were actively infected with it, or had recovered from it provided the deeply sampled blood TCRbeta repertoires that made up the dataset.

In Seattle, one collaborating source enrolled patients while the infection was active and tracked those patients longitudinally over the course of disease. Whole blood was collected in K2EDTA tubes by collaborating institutions according to the institutions' own protocols. For TCRbeta analysis, collaborator samples were shipped as frozen whole blood, as isolated PBMCs, or as DNA extracted from either sample type. Remarks on this clone: Its cognate antigen has yet to be identified. The record has no base qualities; no much larger clone is one base away.

What the study reported, not specific to this receptor: The amount of clinical and demographic metadata varied by source and participant and was provided uncurated.

V lost 1 base and J lost 6 bases; the stretch between them is 7 bases long. The CDR3 contains 11 residues, cysteine and phenylalanine counted. Only the CDR3 DNA stays, 33 bases, in frame from base 1. Looking up the germline V gene (reference sequence) yields CDR1 DFQATT and CDR2 SNEGSKA. TCRbeta CDR3 regions were amplified from genomic DNA by means of the immunoSEQ Assay, a bias-controlled multiplex PCR. Per the source publication's procedure: Within the assay, amplification of reference gene primers was used to estimate how many nucleated cells each sample contained. To quantify the absolute abundance of each unique TCRbeta CDR3 rearrangement, sequence reads were collapsed and filtered. For each sample, productive Simpson clonality was calculated as the square root of Simpson's diversity index over productive rearrangements. The clones in this table, taken by TCRdb from immuneACCESS, are in-frame only. Not every clone is retained; where verified, under half of the shortfall comes from an unresolved V gene, and the cause of the rest is unknown. D and trimming come from the DNA, and the V and J calls and clone size come from that table. Within this sample are about 70,000 clones, with around 87% of them counted one time only. The ten top clones hold approximately 16% of the sample.

The clonotype originates from a man in his forties with COVID-19, enrolled during active disease. Material: peripheral blood. This sequence uses TRBV20-1 and TRBJ2-7; the D gene cannot be resolved reliably. The CDR3 protein: CSARGAFEQYF. The sequenced DNA is TGCAGTGCTAGAGGGGCGTTCGAGCAGTACTTC.